This T cell receptor beta chain was profiled in a study of cytomegalovirus exposure and HLA in healthy donors (dated by TCRdb to about 2017). At the level of the whole study: An earlier analysis of fewer than 750 of the donors reported around 280 Gb of sequence data and approximately 120 million unique TCR beta sequences obtained from about 180 million T cells. An early release covering 500 to 750 HLA-typed donors comprised about 320 gigabases of sequencing data and around 80 million unique TCR sequences. Of the roughly 420 genotyped donors, 75% to 85% were placed in the genetic ancestry cluster associated with self-reported Caucasian donors. The aim of the study was to test whether cataloging public T cell receptors could identify signatures of past pathogen exposure. The T cell repertoires of around 730 subjects were profiled by immunosequencing and related to cytomegalovirus serostatus. Besides the first cohort of roughly 640 subjects, a separate validation cohort made up of over 95 different subjects was used. The study combined high-throughput TCR immunosequencing, statistical association of individual TCRs with disease status, and machine learning to predict cytomegalovirus infection status. A later analysis re-analyzed previously published TCR beta repertoires from roughly 630 donors and added high-resolution HLA genotyping to study TCR occurrence patterns. In the later analysis, no new phenotypic data were used to find candidate immune exposures; instead, reliance was placed on TCR beta sequences and their occurrence across donors. To decide whether each TCR beta V gene segment behaved as functional or pseudogenic, an earlier analysis of approximately 600 of the donors relied on high-throughput TCR beta sequencing. Donor age, sex, ethnicity and CMV serostatus were collected together with the repertoire data. A later genetic analysis used genome-wide SNP genotypes for about three fifths of the roughly 700 donors, treating that subset as a discovery cohort. Every discovery cohort repertoire had been produced on one sequencing platform. HLA typing included class I and class II loci at four-digit resolution. The number of donors typed differed by locus, with about 629-630 for A, B, C, DRB1 and DQB1, 522 for DQA1, 600 to 610 for DPA1, and some 450 for DPB1. About five DR-DQ haplotypes were treated as single units for association and clustering because of strong linkage in the cohort. Among about 370 genotyped donors of the cohort, an average of about 240,000 unique TCR beta nucleotide sequences was sequenced per donor, of which roughly 17% were non-productive. General conclusions and limits of the study: In a later analysis, TCR association rates were found to vary across HLA loci, with the most associated TCRs seen for DRB1 alleles and the fewest for HLA-C alleles. A later genetic analysis associated a missense DCLRE1C variant with V-gene and J-gene trimming of TCR beta chains, and an independent cohort replicated the association. Sequencing depth was assumed to be roughly uniform across donors in the presence/absence analyses, though that assumption may not hold. In both the original and validation cohorts, the classifier was reported to diagnose cytomegalovirus status with high specificity and sensitivity. An earlier analysis of several hundred of the donors showed that most TCR beta V segments appeared in productive rearrangements either about 87% or about 30% of the time, which broadly matched IMGT annotations. The sequencing pipeline was judged likely to have produced a cluster of highly shared sequence variants as a technical artifact. It was suggested by the authors that the approach could potentially be generalized to other disease states and immunological phenotypes. A later analysis found that most CMV-associated TCR beta chains appeared HLA-restricted, with HLA associations seemingly driven largely by CMV exposure. The earlier analysis of almost 600 of the donors excluded roughly 17 rarely observed V segments, including chromosome 9 orphons, because counts were too low. In a later genetic analysis, fewer N-insertions in productive TCRs were reported among donors in an Asian-associated ancestry cluster than the approximately 670-donor mean. Because HLA typing was missing for some donors at each locus, association tests included only the typed subset. In vitro tests confirmed that a few of the cytomegalovirus-associated TCR beta chains recognize cytomegalovirus antigens. The cohort was sequenced for TCR beta chains only, and without alpha or paired-chain data the features that could be detected were limited. Several of the top co-occurrence clusters appeared to be linked to parvovirus B19, influenza, CMV and Epstein-Barr virus, according to a later analysis. The only immune exposure information available for the cohort was CMV serostatus. Linkage disequilibrium might explain the correlated functional status among segregating V segments, but an unknown experimental factor could not be excluded. A later analysis associated 16,951 TCR beta sequences with specific HLA alleles at a false discovery rate of 0.05. The study gave a list of under 200 TCR beta chains associated with cytomegalovirus. Some IMGT-functional V segments, including TRBV6-2 and TRBV6-3, could not be distinguished by the 87-base-pair reads and were therefore excluded. A further reported finding was that TCR beta sequences accurately predicted the HLA-A and HLA-B alleles for most subjects in the first cohort. Strong co-occurrence of HLA alleles, especially DR and DQ, made assigning TCR associations to individual alleles difficult. A later analysis found that HLA-associated TCR beta chains were more clonally expanded and had lower generation probabilities than equally common non-associated chains. Most TCR sequences were seen in very few donors, while some public TCRs were found in many individuals.

Libraries were prepared through the immunoSEQ multiplex PCR assay. A mixture of 60 forward primers for TCR Vbeta segments and 13 reverse primers for TCR Jbeta segments was used in the multiplex PCR. A multiplex PCR assay on genomic DNA amplified the CDR3 region of rearranged TCR beta genes. On the Illumina HiSeq System, the amplified TCR beta libraries were sequenced as 87-base-pair reads. Turning to the authors' computational methods: A later analysis tallied roughly 76 million unique TCR beta chains across the 600 to 700 repertoires, and approximately 12 million of those chains were shared by two or more donors. Raw reads were error-corrected and collapsed into unique sequences by a nearest-neighbor algorithm in which closely related sequences were merged to remove PCR and sequencing errors. To assign V, D and J gene segments, CDR3 sequences were aligned to IMGT reference sequences. For a sequence to be retained, at least a six-nucleotide match to both a V gene segment and a J gene segment was required. A rearrangement counted as productive if the CDR3 had no stop codons and remained in frame with V and J, and every other rearrangement counted as non-productive. CDR3 was defined according to IMGT convention as the region running from the second conserved V-encoded cysteine to the conserved J-encoded phenylalanine. The earlier analysis of 500 to 600 of the donors excluded sequences that lacked an unambiguous match to a single V gene segment. In an earlier analysis of 450 to 700 of the donors, V segments were called functional above 56.7% productive rearrangements and were called segregating when the between-donor standard deviation exceeded 5%. A statistical classification framework was built to diagnose cytomegalovirus status from the catalog of TCR beta chain sequences. V and J gene assignment, in a later analysis, came from comparing TCR nucleotide sequences with IMGT/GENE-DB human TR gene sequences. The TCRdist pipeline was used in a later analysis to assign CDR3 sequences and most-parsimonious VDJ recombination scenarios. In a later analysis, each TCR beta chain was defined by its CDR3 amino acid sequence together with its V-gene family, and reads without a unique V-gene family were excluded. As a way to deal with suspected cross-contamination and a sequencing artifact, a later analysis dropped 500 to 700 nucleotide sequences that were highly shared and had low generation probability. In a later analysis, a clonal expansion index for each public chain was calculated from normalized within-repertoire ranks of inferred template counts. Generation probabilities in a later analysis came from a VDJ recombination model fitted to out-of-frame rearrangements, and those results were checked against IGoR. A later analysis scored TCR-TCR, TCR-HLA and TCR-CMV co-occurrence with hypergeometric tests, applying a repertoire-size bias correction to TCR pairs. False discovery rates were estimated in a later analysis by permuting HLA or CMV assignments 20 times. In a later analysis, co-occurring TCRs were grouped with DBSCAN, and TCRdist sequence similarity was added when clustering was performed within HLA-allele-positive subsets. Repertoires with fewer than 30,000 or more than 120,000 public chains, plus five repertoires with anomalous nucleotide sharing, were excluded from co-occurrence clustering. Entries here come from immuneACCESS through TCRdb and include only in-frame sequences with V and J called. Some clones fail to appear in such tables; in the studies checked, an unresolved V gene covers under half of the shortfall, and the cause of the remainder is unknown. The V and J calls and the clone size are those of that table, but D and trimming were determined from the DNA. Within this sample are around 100,000 clones, with around three quarters of them counted one time only. Almost 3% of the sample comes from the top ten.

As to this clone: Its antigen is not yet known. No base quality information exists; no much larger clone differs at one position.

In total, 600 or so healthy bone marrow donors made up the cohort. At the time of sampling, all cohort members were nominally healthy, though unrecorded immune exposures were likely present. The donor tested CMV seropositive, placing the donor among the 289 seropositive members of the cohort. A peripheral blood sample was provided by each donor, and peripheral blood mononuclear cells were used for TCR beta sequencing. Genomic DNA extraction from the blood cell samples was performed with the Qiagen DNeasy Blood Extraction Kit. The germline V gene encodes CDR1 SGHRS and CDR2 YFSETQ. Clipping removes 3 bases from V and 1 base from J, with 6 as the unmatched junction base count. Spanning cysteine to phenylalanine, the CDR3 consists of 18 amino acids. The only DNA kept is the CDR3, 54 bases in frame from the first base.

What was sequenced was PBMCs. This clonotype originated in a woman younger than 30 in good health and CMV-seropositive. The chain uses TRBV5-1 and TRBJ2-5, with 16 middle bases fitting TRBD2. In nucleotide form, the sequence is TGCGCCAGCAGCTCGGGACTAGCGGGAGGGCCGATCCAAGAGACCCAGTACTTC. This is translated as CASSSGLAGGPIQETQYF. The CDR3, completed at both ends by the reference TRBV5-1 and TRBJ2-5 genes, gives the full variable domain KAGVTQTPRYLIKTRGQQVTLSCSPISGHRSVSWYQQTPGQGLQFLFEYFSETQRNKGNFPGRFSGRQFSNSRSEMNVSTLELGDSALYLCASSSGLAGGPIQETQYFGPGTRLLVL.